This T cell receptor beta chain was recorded in a study of beta chain features in type 1 diabetes (dated by TCRdb to about 2018). Notes on the research overall: No differences in mean age, gender distribution, total cell number or subset yield were found between patients and healthy donors. A total of 100 million to 140 million sorted cells were examined across all samples, and the number of cells per subset was strongly correlated with RNA yield. The study compared the TCRB repertoires of sorted circulating CD4+ T cell subsets in recently diagnosed type 1 diabetes patients with those in matched healthy donors. Regulatory and stem cell-like memory subsets were isolated from only 8 patients and about eight healthy donors, whereas naive and central memory subsets came from all 28 donors.

V and J lose 2 bases and 6 bases, and a span of 8 bases separates them. The CDR3 numbers 11 residues from cysteine through phenylalanine. The CDR3 DNA has 33 bases and is translated from base 1. The germline V gene sets CDR1 to SQVTM and CDR2 to ANQGSEA. From each donor, a single peripheral blood sample of about 100 mL on average was drawn into heparinised tubes. Naive, central memory, regulatory and stem cell-like memory CD4+ T cells were sorted on a BD FACSAria II using a panel including CD45RO, CCR7, CD25, CD127, CD95 and CD27. A purity above 98% was achieved for all sorted populations. Right away, PBMCs were isolated by Lymphoprep density gradient centrifugation and were stained directly, with no culture step. So that batch effects would be minimized, each experiment stained and sorted samples in pairs, pairing one healthy donor with one patient. With respect to this clone: The clone's antigen remains unknown. Base qualities are not recorded, but no much larger clone differs from it by a single base.

What the work shows at the level of the full study, not this receptor alone: Patients with type 1 diabetes made fewer insertions and deleted more nucleotides at VDJ recombination sites, implying thymic rearrangement abnormalities. Type 1 diabetes patients showed a moderate but significant shortening of TCRB CDR3 length in all four CD4+ subsets. Shorter templates might be favored by PCR, yet because patient and control samples were amplified and corrected together, any such skew would affect both groups equally. Because cDNA was sequenced instead of genomic DNA, activated cells with high expression could be over-represented, although the groups did not differ in activation or CD3 levels. Because small numbers of individuals were included in the HLA sub-analyses, any influence of HLA type on TCRB rearrangement was left unresolved. Naive, central memory and regulatory TCRB repertoires appeared to be more similar among patients than among healthy donors.

All of the isolated RNA was reverse transcribed with the High Capacity cDNA Reverse Transcription Kit, so expressed TCRB transcripts were sequenced. Naive, central memory and regulatory T cell samples underwent deep immunoSEQ sequencing, averaging around 3.6 million total reads per sample. Sorted cells were lysed in RLT buffer, and RNA was extracted using DNase-treated RNeasy Micro or Mini kits according to cell number. To prevent cross-contamination, each cell subset was processed individually, whereas patient and healthy donor samples were processed jointly. Using the immunoSEQ multiplex PCR, TCRB sequences were amplified from cDNA into 87-bp fragments spanning the CDR3 region. The amplicons were sequenced using the Illumina HiSeq platform. The authors' pipeline ran thus. Synthetic template baselines were used to correct PCR bias computationally, reads within Hamming distance 2 were collapsed together, and singletons that could not be merged were discarded. Reads were aligned against IMGT to assign V, D and J genes, CDR3 length and insertions or deletions at six rearrangement sites. Clonotype counts were normalized to sorted cell number within each subset before computing true diversity and Gini coefficients with the tcR R package. The overlap coefficient, calculated on TCRB nucleotide sequences, was used to measure repertoire sharing. Out-of-frame TCRB sequences from naive cells were analyzed to stand in for the pre-selection repertoire. TCRdb limited this immuneACCESS table to in-frame rearrangements with V and J called. A share of clones is missing; checked studies link under half to unresolved V genes, and the rest is unexplained. V and J calls plus clone size are reproduced from that table; the DNA served to infer D and trimming. This sample gives around 430,000 clones in total; about 32% of them show up just once. The ten most abundant clones make up roughly 0.066% of the sample.

This receptor chain uses TRBV29-1 and TRBJ2-7; perhaps TRBD2 is the D gene, with 5 bases matching. Sequences were obtained from naive CD4+ T cells from blood. This specimen's cell subset or site label, interpreted: true naive CD4+ T cells. The origin of this receptor is a man between 18 and 35 years old in good health. For the CDR3, the sequence is CSVEREFEQYF. The DNA sequence follows: TGCAGCGTTGAAAGGGAGTTCGAGCAGTACTTC.